This T cell receptor (beta chain) originates from a study of T cells of healthy individuals (dated by TCRdb to the late 2010s). Libraries were built with 5' RACE. The instrument was an Illumina MiSeq. TCRdb applied fastp at Q25 and MiXCR to the public reads, then kept only in-frame beta chains. Each CDR3 protein gets just one entry, which takes the most common genes and DNA from the rows behind it. Within this sample are 75,000 to 95,000 distinct CDR3 sequences, with approximately 5.4% of them counted one time only. Of the sample, about 7.5% is held by the ten largest clones. Worth noting for this clonotype: Its antigen remains unidentified. Base qualities were left out, and no much larger clone turns up one base away.

CDR1 and CDR2, looked up from the germline V gene (reference sequence), are SGHAT and FQDESV. The CDR3 measures 16 amino acids from cysteine to phenylalanine. Of the read, only the CDR3 DNA is kept; its 48 bases are in frame from base 1. V drops 2 bases and J drops 1 base, leaving 15 bases in between. The TCR originated in a female donor in good health. This sequence uses TRBV11-1 and TRBJ2-7; the D call is tentative, TRBD1 or TRBD2, as each matches 5 bases. The CDR3 has the sequence CASSLPGPNLSYEQYF. The nucleotide sequence reads TGTGCCAGCAGCTTACCGGGACCAAACCTATCCTACGAGCAGTACTTC.